Listed below are T cell receptor beta chains from one sample, sequenced in a study of CD8+CD57+ T cells in acquired aplastic anemia. TCRdb called the reads again in MiXCR, with one record for every CDR3 protein. This table holds roughly 150,000 distinct CDR3 sequences, less than 60% found once. Sequenced sample: sorted CD4+, CD8+, or CD8+CD57+ T cells (not recorded which) from PBMCs. These receptors all stem from a human donor with aplastic anemia. The CDR3 runs from the conserved cysteine through the conserved F or W. D genes are given only for firm matches. Size is stated for part of the rows, as once, few or many counts, or as a class when the clone is expanded.

d_gene | abundance | j_gene | v_gene | CDR3aa | CDR3nt
NA | NA | TRBJ2-2 | TRBV25-1 | CASSETRRNTGELFF | TGTGCCAGCAGTGAAACCAGGAGGAACACCGGGGAGCTGTTTTTT
NA | NA | TRBJ1-4 | TRBV15 | CATSTRTGDEKLFF | TGTGCCACCAGCACCCGGACTGGGGATGAAAAACTGTTTTTT
NA | NA | TRBJ2-5 | TRBV6-4 | CASKEETQYF | TGTGCCAGCAAGGAAGAGACCCAGTACTTC
NA | many | TRBJ1-3 | TRBV2 | CASSANRQASGNTIYF | TGTGCCAGCAGCGCAAACCGACAGGCCTCTGGAAACACCATATATTTT
TRBD2 | many | TRBJ2-7 | TRBV9 | CASSAEMGTSGLYEQYF | TGTGCCAGCAGCGCTGAGATGGGGACTAGCGGGTTATACGAGCAGTACTTC
NA | many | TRBJ2-7 | TRBV6-5 | CASSYSGRAFYEQYF | TGTGCCAGCAGTTACTCGGGACGTGCGTTCTACGAGCAGTACTTC
NA | few | TRBJ2-1 | TRBV4-2 | CASSQGGSLDEQFF | TGTGCCAGCAGCCAAGGGGGCTCCCTCGATGAGCAGTTCTTC
NA | many | TRBJ2-2 | TRBV20-1 | CSARGPSNTGELFF | TGCAGTGCTAGGGGACCGTCGAACACCGGGGAGCTGTTTTTT
NA | NA | TRBJ1-5 | TRBV15 | CATSSISQEFNQPQHF | TGTGCCACCAGCAGCATCAGTCAGGAATTCAATCAGCCCCAGCATTTT
NA | many | TRBJ2-1 | TRBV5-1 | CASSLSRVSNEQFF | TGCGCCAGCAGCTTGAGCAGGGTGAGCAATGAGCAGTTCTTC
NA | once | TRBJ2-5 | TRBV7-6 | CASSPLVTQYF | TGTGCCAGCAGCCCCCTTGTGACCCAGTACTTC
NA | few | TRBJ1-1 | TRBV19 | CASITDLNTEAFF | TGTGCCAGTATTACGGACCTGAACACTGAAGCTTTCTTT
NA | NA | TRBJ2-3 | TRBV11-2 | CASSLGPSGHTDTQYF | TGTGCCAGCAGCTTGGGACCATCCGGCCACACTGATACGCAGTATTTT
NA | NA | TRBJ1-6 | TRBV2 | CATREGTYNSPLHF | TGTGCCACCAGGGAGGGGACGTATAATTCACCCCTCCACTTT
TRBD1 | NA | TRBJ2-7 | TRBV12-3/TRBV12-4 | CASSLGQGIGEQYF | TGTGCCAGCAGTTTGGGACAGGGGATAGGAGAGCAGTACTTC
TRBD1 | NA | TRBJ1-1 | TRBV24-1 | CATSDETGLAFF | TGTGCCACCAGTGATGAGACAGGGTTAGCTTTCTTT
NA | many | TRBJ2-7 | TRBV2 | CASSTRQTYEQYF | TGTGCCAGCAGCACGAGACAGACCTACGAGCAGTACTTC
NA | NA | TRBJ1-2 | TRBV30 | CAWAPTSFTYGYTF | TGTGCCTGGGCCCCGACATCATTTACCTATGGCTACACCTTC
TRBD1 | NA | TRBJ2-3 | TRBV24-1 | CATSDVDRADTQYF | TGTGCCACCAGTGATGTTGACAGGGCCGATACGCAGTATTTT
TRBD1 | NA | TRBJ2-7 | TRBV24-1 | CATSEGQDSWNEQYF | TGTGCCACCAGTGAAGGACAGGATTCGTGGAACGAGCAGTACTTC
TRBD1 | NA | TRBJ2-7 | TRBV9 | CASSVEPGQSYEQYF | TGTGCCAGCAGCGTAGAGCCGGGACAGAGCTACGAGCAGTACTTC
TRBD2 | many | TRBJ2-3 | TRBV5-1 | CASSLVPGTSGLADTQYF | TGCGCCAGCAGCTTGGTACCCGGGACTAGCGGCTTGGCAGATACGCAGTATTTT
TRBD1 | many | TRBJ2-5 | TRBV7-9 | CASSPRTGGGETQYF | TGTGCCAGCAGCCCGAGGACAGGGGGAGGAGAGACCCAGTACTTC
NA | few | TRBJ1-6 | TRBV10-3 | CAISGRGNSPLHF | TGTGCCATCAGTGGAAGGGGAAATTCACCCCTCCACTTT
TRBD1 | many | TRBJ2-7 | TRBV19 | CASSVPGQTYYEQYF | TGTGCCAGTAGTGTACCGGGACAGACCTACTACGAGCAGTACTTC
TRBD1 | few | TRBJ2-2 | TRBV2 | CASSALGQGKAGELFF | TGTGCCAGCAGTGCATTAGGACAGGGAAAAGCCGGGGAGCTGTTTTTT
NA | NA | TRBJ2-1 | TRBV24-1 | CATSLRLGSEQFF | TGTGCCACCAGTCTTCGGCTCGGTAGTGAGCAGTTCTTC
NA | many | TRBJ1-1 | TRBV19 | CASIRGTENTEAFF | TGTGCCAGTATCCGAGGGACGGAGAACACTGAAGCTTTCTTT
NA | NA | TRBJ1-2 | TRBV24-1 | CATSGGGGSDYGYTF | TGTGCCACCAGTGGTGGGGGCGGTTCTGACTATGGCTACACCTTC
NA | NA | TRBJ2-7 | TRBV5-8 | CASSKMGHTNYEQYF | TGTGCCAGCAGCAAAATGGGACATACAAACTACGAGCAGTACTTC
TRBD2 | NA | TRBJ2-7 | TRBV25-1 | CASPTSGSRYEQYF | TGTGCCAGCCCGACTAGCGGGAGTCGGTACGAGCAGTACTTC
NA | many | TRBJ1-1 | TRBV3-1 | CASSQPPGNTEAFF | TGTGCCAGCAGCCAGCCCCCAGGGAACACTGAAGCTTTCTTT
NA | NA | TRBJ2-4 | TRBV6-9 | CASSYLSGSRPLAKNIQYF | TGTGCCAGCAGTTATCTTTCGGGATCGCGGCCTCTAGCCAAAAACATTCAGTACTTC
NA | NA | TRBJ1-2 | TRBV7-2 | CASSLEPTYGYTF | TGTGCCAGCAGCTTAGAGCCGACCTATGGCTACACCTTC
NA | NA | TRBJ2-7 | TRBV7-3 | CASSFQQGSEQYF | TGTGCCAGCAGCTTCCAACAGGGAAGCGAGCAGTACTTC
NA | NA | TRBJ2-5 | TRBV20-1 | CSAAPRLTGETQYF | TGCAGTGCCGCCCCGAGGCTAACGGGAGAGACCCAGTACTTC
NA | NA | TRBJ2-7 | TRBV29-1 | CSVGRRAGTYEQYF | TGCAGCGTTGGTAGGCGGGCAGGCACCTACGAGCAGTACTTC
NA | few | TRBJ1-1 | TRBV24-1 | CATSDLSNTEAFF | TGTGCCACCAGTGATTTGTCGAACACTGAAGCTTTCTTT
NA | many | TRBJ1-1 | TRBV2 | CASSGGPNTEAFF | TGTGCCAGCAGTGGGGGCCCGAACACTGAAGCTTTCTTT
NA | many | TRBJ1-1 | TRBV29-1 | CSVGLSAANTEAFF | TGCAGCGTCGGACTTTCGGCAGCGAACACTGAAGCTTTCTTT
NA | NA | TRBJ1-6 | TRBV2 | CASSVGGNDSPLHF | TGTGCCAGCAGTGTAGGGGGGAACGATTCACCCCTCCACTTT
TRBD2 | few | TRBJ2-2 | TRBV4-2 | CASSQDVGGLALVGELFF | TGTGCCAGCAGCCAAGATGTGGGGGGACTAGCTCTCGTCGGGGAGCTGTTTTTT
TRBD2 | many | TRBJ2-2 | TRBV10-2 | CASSSGRGAGELFF | TGCGCCAGCAGCAGCGGGAGAGGAGCCGGGGAGCTGTTTTTT
TRBD1 | NA | TRBJ1-1 | TRBV6-2/TRBV6-3 | CASSTPDRAYQAFF | TGTGCCAGCAGTACTCCGGACAGGGCATATCAGGCTTTCTTT
TRBD1 | many | TRBJ1-2 | TRBV29-1 | CSAGGVNGTGGLAGYTF | TGCAGCGCCGGCGGTGTCAACGGCACAGGGGGATTAGCTGGCTACACCTTC
NA | few | TRBJ1-6 | TRBV7-3 | CASSPRTRGSPLHF | TGTGCCAGCAGCCCCCGGACCCGAGGATCACCCCTCCACTTT
NA | NA | TRBJ2-7 | TRBV5-6 | CASRTPLQGSSHEQYF | TGTGCCAGCAGAACCCCCCTTCAAGGCTCATCCCACGAGCAGTACTTC
NA | once | TRBJ2-5 | TRBV7-3 | CASSFGGGGFETQYF | TGTGCCAGCAGCTTTGGGGGGGGCGGTTTCGAGACCCAGTACTTC
NA | NA | TRBJ2-1 | TRBV5-8 | CASSLAGSVNEQFF | TGTGCCAGCAGCCTGGCCGGGAGCGTTAATGAGCAGTTCTTC
NA | many | TRBJ1-1 | TRBV19 | CASSRVAQGPMNTEAFF | TGTGCCAGTAGTAGGGTCGCGCAGGGACCTATGAACACTGAAGCTTTCTTT
TRBD1 | once | TRBJ1-2 | TRBV25-1 | CASSRGQGGNYGYTF | TGTGCCAGCAGCCGGGGACAGGGAGGAAACTATGGCTACACCTTC